These 5 T cell receptor beta chains originate from one sample sequenced in a study of patients and donors after allogeneic stem cell transplantation. A single record per CDR3 protein comes from TCRdb applying MiXCR to the RT-PCR reads. The repertoire holds approximately 170,000 distinct CDR3 sequences, 20% to 25% seen once, with roughly 26% in the top ten. The sample comprised blood, either unsorted or a sorted T cell fraction (not recorded which). The receptors originated from a human donor who was either an allogeneic HSCT recipient or a stem cell or donor lymphocyte infusion donor (not recorded which). It is not recorded whose cells these are; they may come from a transplant donor.

V usage is TRBV28 and J usage is TRBJ2-7, with D perhaps matching TRBD1 or TRBD2 (5 bases each). The ends were cut back, 10 bases at V and 0 bases at J, with 16 bases in the middle. Germline CDR1 is MDHEN and CDR2 is SYDVKM. The length of the CDR3 is 14 residues. The CDR3 DNA follows: TGTGCCACACGTTTTCTCGGGACCTCCTACGAGCAGTACTTC. This sequence encodes CATRFLGTSYEQYF. The full variable domain, rest sourced from reference TRBV28 and TRBJ2-7, is DVKVTQSSRYLVKRTGEKVFLECVQDMDHENMFWYRQDPGLGLRLIYFSYDVKMKEKGDIPEGYSVSREKKERFSLILESASTNQTSMYLCATRFLGTSYEQYFGPGTRLTVT.

The chain has TRBV12-3 or TRBV12-4 and TRBJ2-3; TRBD2 matches at 12 bases. V was clipped by 6 bases and J by 5 bases; unmatched bases: 9. The CDR3 extends over 16 amino acids. The CDR3 is CASSHLAGGPEDTQYF. CDR3 sequence (DNA): TGTGCCAGCAGCCACCTAGCGGGGGGGCCCGAAGATACGCAGTATTTT.

The chain couples TRBV12-3 or TRBV12-4 to TRBJ1-5; the D gene is possibly TRBD1 (5 bases). Trimming took off 8 bases at V and 0 bases at J, with 11 bases between the two ends. This CDR3 comprises 14 residues. The CDR3 DNA reads as TGTGCCAGCTGGGGGGGATATAGCAATCAGCCCCAGCATTTT. Its translation is CASWGGYSNQPQHF.

This clonotype was seen a few times. This chain links TRBV7-3 with TRBJ1-2; possibly TRBD1 for D (5 bases). Per germline, CDR1 SGHTA and CDR2 FQGTGA. V was trimmed by 4 bases and J by 4 bases, leaving 10 bases between them. The CDR3 has 13 amino acids. In nucleotides, the CDR3 is TGTGCCAGCAGCTGGGACGCTTCCTATGGCTACACCTTC. Protein: CASSWDASYGYTF.

V is TRBV10-3 and J is TRBJ2-1; D possibly corresponds to TRBD2 (6 bases). CDR3 length: 14 residues. Germline V gives CDR1 ENHRY, CDR2 SYGVKD. V shed 2 bases and J shed 9 bases, with 14 bases lying between them. As DNA, the CDR3 is TGTGCCATCAGTGAGGTACGGGAGTCGGGTGAGCAGTTCTTC. It yields the protein CAISEVRESGEQFF.